The T cell receptor beta chain under discussion was sequenced for a study of shared clonotypes between healthy human individuals. Trimming shortened V by 7 bases and J by 6 bases, and 12 bases separated the two germline ends. The CDR3 has 12 residues. Germline CDR1 and CDR2: SGHRS and YFSETQ. Study-wide results and caveats: Exclusively blood specimens were collected; tissue repertoires likely differ.

Comment on this clone: The antigen is not known. The same CDR3 also results from other DNA sequences found in this sample.

Assay used: immunoSEQ multiplex PCR; TCRdb lists only in-frame clones, some missing. The sample contains over a million clones, approximately 68% of which appear only once. The source of this sequence is a young man in good health. The chain links TRBV5-1 to TRBJ2-3; no definite D call. Source material: memory CD4+ T cells sorted from blood. Specified subset: CD45RA-negative fraction. CDR3 amino acids: CASSVSGDTQYF. The CDR3 DNA reads as TGCGCCAGCTCGGTTTCCGGTGATACGCAGTATTTT.